This TCR beta chain originates from a study of shared clonotypes between healthy human individuals. The germline CDR1 and CDR2 sequences are SQVTM and ANQGSEA. The V gene lost 1 base and the J gene lost 6 bases, with 7 bases spanning the gap. The CDR3 consists of 12 residues. This clone was seen only once. The assay used deep level. Measured with immunoSEQ multiplex PCR; TCRdb has only the in-frame clones, and not every one. In the table there are about 1,500,000 clones, over 95% of which are singletons. Every one of the donors was a Caucasian adult that lived in Nashville, Tennessee. Material for sequencing was naive CD4+ T cells sorted from blood. Subset in this sample: CD45RA+ positively selected. The clonotype comes from a young man in good health. This sequence joins TRBV29-1 and TRBJ2-4; the D is unclear. In DNA form, the CDR3 reads TGCAGCGTTGAAGTTCTCTCAAACATTCAGTACTTC. It encodes CSVEVLSNIQYF.